The 21 T cell receptor beta chains below come from one sample, sequenced in a study of immune evolution from preneoplasia to lung adenocarcinoma. Libraries were prepared by immunoSEQ multiplex PCR; TCRdb keeps only in-frame clonotypes and omits some of them. The profile shows about 4,800 clones, about 80% of them singletons. The sequenced sample consisted of FFPE normal lung tissue adjacent to the tumor. All receptors come from a person aged 50-75 years with lung adenocarcinoma.

The CDR3 sequence is CASSFSGSYNEQFF. The CDR3 DNA is TGTGCCAGCAGTTTTAGCGGGAGTTACAATGAGCAGTTCTTC. This chain uses TRBV27 with TRBJ2-1; TRBD2 matches at 9 bases. The CDR3 sequence is 14 residues long. Germline V gene data show CDR1 as MNHEY and CDR2 as SMNVEV (reference sequence). V was clipped by 3 bases and J by 4 bases; unmatched bases: 1.

CDR3 residues: CASRRSLDEQYF. The CDR3 nucleotides read TGCGCCAGCAGGCGAAGTTTGGACGAGCAGTACTTC. The genes are TRBV5-1 and TRBJ2-7; D remains ambiguous. The CDR3 extends over 12 amino acids. V gave up 5 bases and J gave up 5 bases, with 11 bases separating them. Germline V CDR1 and CDR2: SGHRS, YFSETQ.

Judged by abundance, this clone is large. This rearrangement joins TRBV29-1 to TRBJ1-4; a weak D match, TRBD1 (5 bases). V was trimmed by 4 bases and J by 3 bases, leaving 24 bases between them. Germline CDR1 is SQVTM and CDR2 is ANQGSEA. This CDR3 contains 18 residues. As DNA, the CDR3 is TGCAGCGTTGCCGACCCAGTACAGGAGGATTCGGCTAATGAAAAACTGTTTTTT. This sequence encodes CSVADPVQEDSANEKLFF.

V is TRBV7-8 and J is TRBJ2-5, with 12 nucleotides matching TRBD2. The CDR3 length is 16 residues. V dropped 10 bases and J dropped 1; count of bases not matched to a gene: 10. The germline CDR1 and CDR2 sequences are SGHVS and FQNEAQ. CDR3 region: CATTSGSAMTQETQYF. The CDR3 DNA reads TGTGCCACGACTAGCGGGAGCGCGATGACCCAAGAGACCCAGTACTTC.

The table lists this clone with a count of one. The V and J genes are TRBV28 and TRBJ1-1; D perhaps matches TRBD1 (5 bases). There are 14 residues in the CDR3. V gave up 8 bases and J gave up 9 bases, with 22 bases separating them. Germline assignment: CDR1 MDHEN and CDR2 SYDVKM. Written as DNA, the CDR3 is TGTGCCAGCCATGGGGGGACCTTCTTGATTCAAGCTTTCTTT. It encodes CASHGGTFLIQAFF.

The V gene is TRBV28, the J gene TRBJ1-4; 7 bases align to TRBD1. The CDR3 has 16 amino acids. V lost 6 bases, J lost 3 bases, and 10 bases stayed unmatched. Germline values: CDR1 MDHEN, CDR2 SYDVKM. This CDR3 reads CASSPLSRGPNEKLFF. In DNA form, the CDR3 reads TGTGCCAGCAGCCCTTTATCTAGGGGGCCTAATGAAAAACTGTTTTTT.

CDR3 DNA sequence: TGTGCCAGCAGTCACCATGTGGGAGCCACTGAAGCTTTCTTT. Translating it yields CASSHHVGATEAFF. This rearrangement joins TRBV25-1 to TRBJ1-1; D not certain. Per germline, CDR1 MGHDK and CDR2 SYGVNS. The CDR3 consists of 14 residues. The V gene lost 5 bases and the J gene lost 4 bases, with 14 bases spanning the gap.

This clone was observed a handful of times. The chain joins TRBV6-5 to TRBJ2-7; 12 positions match TRBD2. Germline lookup yields CDR1 MNHEY and CDR2 SVGAGI. V gave up 6 bases and J gave up 5 bases; unmatched junction bases: 8. The CDR3 is 15 amino acids. The CDR3 protein is CASSQTSGSLHEQYF. CDR3 bases: TGTGCCAGCAGCCAGACTAGCGGGAGCTTGCACGAGCAGTACTTC.

The rearrangement joins TRBV28 to TRBJ1-2; 7 bases match TRBD1. Germline CDR1 reads MDHEN; CDR2 reads SYDVKM. J lost 8 bases, V lost 6 bases, and 6 bases had no gene match. The CDR3 runs to 12 residues. The CDR3 coding sequence is TGTGCCAGCAGGGGGACAGTAAGAGGCTACACCTTC. Translated, it gives CASRGTVRGYTF.

V is TRBV10-2 and J is TRBJ1-1; D uncertain. Germline V lookup: CDR1 WSHSY, CDR2 SAAADI. This CDR3 is built from 13 residues. Trimming shortened V by 8 bases and J by 5 bases, and 15 bases separated the two germline ends. In nucleotides, the CDR3 is TGCGCCAGCCTGGGAGTAAGCGATACTGAAGCTTTCTTT. Translating it yields CASLGVSDTEAFF.

This sequence joins TRBV29-1 and TRBJ2-5; TRBD1 might be the D (6 bases). The CDR3 covers 12 residues. Germline CDR1 reads SQVTM; CDR2 reads ANQGSEA. With 7 bases removed from V and 3 bases from J, the gap between germline ends came to 12 bases. The CDR3 reads CSALRGKETQYF. The DNA of the CDR3 is TGCAGCGCACTCAGGGGTAAAGAGACCCAGTACTTC.

CDR3 sequence reads: CASSDGGFAEAFF. The DNA of the CDR3 is TGTGCCAGCAGTGACGGGGGGTTTGCTGAAGCTTTCTTT. This chain joins TRBV6-4 and TRBJ1-1, with D maybe TRBD1 (5 bases). CDR1 is MRHNA and CDR2 is SNTAGT in the germline V gene. The CDR3 consists of 13 residues. The V end was cut by 2 bases, the J end by 6 bases, with 10 bases between.

V usage is TRBV11-2 and J usage is TRBJ2-5, with D unresolved. The CDR3 has 13 residues. V lost 5 bases and J lost 13, with 20 bases in between. Germline V gene lookup returns CDR1 SGHAT and CDR2 FQNNGV. The CDR3 spells CASSLPKKGKRYF. CDR3 nucleotides: TGTGCCAGCAGCCTACCGAAAAAGGGAAAACGGTACTTC. The complete variable domain, with remaining parts taken from reference TRBV11-2 and TRBJ2-5, reads EAGVAQSPRYKIIEKRQSVAFWCNPISGHATLYWYQQILGQGPKLLIQFQNNGVVDDSQLPKDRFSAERLKGVDSTLKIQPAKLEDSAVYLCASSLPKKGKRYFGPGTRLLVL.

This clone has just one count. V and J are TRBV28 and TRBJ2-3; D is uncertain. The V gene's germline CDR1 is MDHEN and CDR2 SYDVKM. V lost 4 bases and J 6 bases, leaving 17 bases between the germline ends. The CDR3 is 15 amino acids. CDR3 protein: CASSSPPDLTDTQYF. CDR3 nucleotides: TGTGCCAGCAGTTCACCACCCGACCTGACTGATACGCAGTATTTT.

The chain is built from TRBV5-6 and TRBJ1-3; TRBD1 might be the D (5 bases). There are 14 residues in the CDR3. V was clipped by 2 bases and J by 2 bases, with 8 bases between them. Germline V gene data show CDR1 as SGHDT and CDR2 as YYEEEE. The CDR3 sequence is CASSFEGAGNTIYF. CDR3 bases: TGTGCCAGCAGCTTTGAAGGGGCTGGAAACACCATATATTTT. The entire variable domain, with the rest obtained from reference TRBV5-6 and TRBJ1-3, is as follows: DAGVTQSPTHLIKTRGQQVTLRCSPKSGHDTVSWYQQALGQGPQFIFQYYEEEERQRGNFPDRFSGHQFPNYSSELNVNALLLGDSALYLCASSFEGAGNTIYFGEGSWLTVV.

Of note for this clone: The junction differs from germline at one of its ends, possibly a read error. The chain links TRBV4-1 to TRBJ2-7; 8 bases match TRBD1. Germline-derived CDR1 and CDR2 are MGHRA and YSYEKL. The CDR3 spans 14 residues. The CDR3 DNA sequence: TGCGCCAACAGCGACCGACAGGGGCCGCGAGAGCAGTACTTC. This sequence encodes CANSDRQGPREQYF.

The V and J genes are TRBV29-1 and TRBJ1-1, with 7 bases fitting TRBD1. The germline CDR1 and CDR2 sequences are SQVTM and ANQGSEA. Trimming at V came to 6 bases and at J to 0 bases, leaving 4 bases not matched to a gene. This CDR3 is 13 amino acids long. The CDR3, as DNA: TGCAGCGTAAGACAGGGTTTGAACACTGAAGCTTTCTTT. As protein: CSVRQGLNTEAFF. The complete variable domain, with remaining parts taken from reference TRBV29-1 and TRBJ1-1, reads SAVISQKPSRDICQRGTSLTIQCQVDSQVTMMFWYRQQPGQSLTLIATANQGSEATYESGFVIDKFPISRPNLTFSTLTVSNMSPEDSSIYLCSVRQGLNTEAFFGQGTRLTVV.

The CDR3 DNA sequence: TGTGCCAGCAGCCCACCGAACGCCTACGAGCAGTACTTC. This codes for CASSPPNAYEQYF. The rearrangement links TRBV27 to TRBJ2-7; D uncertain. The CDR3 covers 13 residues. CDR1 and CDR2 (germline): MNHEY, SMNVEV (reference sequence). The germline V and J ends were trimmed by 6 bases and 2 bases, with 11 bases remaining between them.

This clone was observed a single time. Other DNA sequences within the sample encode an identical CDR3. The chain has TRBV28 and TRBJ1-3; D not certain. Germline V gene data show CDR1 as MDHEN and CDR2 as SYDVKM. This CDR3 has 14 residues. V lost 6 bases to trimming and J lost 2 bases, with 11 bases between them. CDR3 in amino acids: CASRLGGAGNTIYF. Written as DNA, the CDR3 is TGTGCCAGCAGGCTGGGCGGGGCTGGAAACACCATATATTTT. Full variable domain (outside the CDR3, taken from reference TRBV28 and TRBJ1-3): DVKVTQSSRYLVKRTGEKVFLECVQDMDHENMFWYRQDPGLGLRLIYFSYDVKMKEKGDIPEGYSVSREKKERFSLILESASTNQTSMYLCASRLGGAGNTIYFGEGSWLTVV.

The V gene is TRBV6-5, the J gene TRBJ1-3, with a weak D call TRBD1 (5 bases). V was cut by 2 bases and J by 8 bases, with 13 bases left in between. The CDR3 is 14 amino acids. Germline V gene data show CDR1 as MNHEY and CDR2 as SVGAGI. The CDR3 nucleotides are TGTGCCAGCAGTTACCGGGGGAGGGATGACACCATATATTTT. This codes for CASSYRGRDDTIYF.

The chain carries TRBV7-2 and TRBJ2-7, with D unclear. V was trimmed by 5 bases and J by 4 bases, leaving 18 bases between them. The V gene's germline CDR1 is SGHTA and CDR2 FQGNSA. The CDR3 length is 15 residues. CDR3 protein: CASSPRFSRHYEQYF. As DNA, the CDR3 is TGTGCCAGCAGCCCCCGGTTTAGCAGACATTACGAGCAGTACTTC.